The 32 T cell receptor beta chains below all came from one sample that was sequenced in a study of T cells in Graves' hyperthyroidism and ophthalmopathy. TCR beta CDR3 region amplification was performed from RNA transcripts. The HTBI primer set served for first-round RT-PCR of the TCR CDR3. One entry per CDR3 protein, called by TCRdb with MiXCR from the multiplex PCR reads. Here the sample spans under 550,000 distinct CDR3 sequences, roughly 21% being singletons. The source material was blood. The receptor source for this set is a middle-aged man with Graves' ophthalmopathy.

This clonotype was observed a handful of times. The chain couples TRBV24-1 to TRBJ2-5; D not resolved. Trimming shortened V by 1 base and J by 4 bases, and 3 bases separated the two germline ends. Germline V gene sequence: CDR1 KGHDR, CDR2 SFDVKD. CDR3 length: 12 residues. This CDR3 reads CATSDFGETQYF. The CDR3 bases are TGTGCCACCAGTGATTTTGGAGAGACCCAGTACTTC.

This clonotype was seen a few times. The chain combines TRBV20-1 with TRBJ1-2; D unresolved. V gave up 1 base and J gave up 7 bases, with 16 bases separating them. This CDR3 contains 14 residues. CDR1 is DFQATT, CDR2 SNEGSKA, per germline (reference sequence). CDR3 loop: CSARVGRQLSGYTF. The CDR3 DNA reads TGCAGTGCTAGAGTTGGACGACAACTCTCTGGCTACACCTTC.

This clonotype has a count of ten or more. The J gene is TRBJ1-4, the V gene TRBV2; tentative D call: TRBD1 (5 bases). CDR3 length: 13 amino acids. Trimming stripped 10 bases from V and 5 bases from J, with 14 bases between. The germline V gene encodes CDR1 SNHLY and CDR2 FYNNEI. The CDR3 coding sequence is TGTGCCACACAGACAGACCCAAATGAAAAACTGTTTTTT. Protein: CATQTDPNEKLFF.

This clonotype has just a few counts. The rearrangement links TRBV2 to TRBJ1-2; D is possibly TRBD1 (6 bases). V lost 4 bases and J lost 7, with 16 bases in between. CDR1 SNHLY and CDR2 FYNNEI come from the germline V gene. The CDR3 has 14 residues. The CDR3 sequence is CASSASGGAGGYTF. As DNA, the CDR3 is TGTGCCAGCAGTGCATCGGGGGGCGCGGGTGGCTACACCTTC.

This clonotype came up a few times. The chain recombines TRBV10-3 with TRBJ2-1; 13 bases map to TRBD2. The ends lost 10 bases at V and 5 bases at J; junction bases unmatched: 2. Germline CDR1 and CDR2: ENHRY and SYGVKD. This CDR3 has 13 residues. This CDR3 is CATGLAGNNEQFF. The CDR3 DNA is TGTGCCACGGGACTAGCGGGGAACAATGAGCAGTTCTTC.

Ten or more counts support this clonotype. The chain combines TRBV18 with TRBJ1-2; TRBD1 agrees at 8 bases. Germline V gene data show CDR1 as KGHSH and CDR2 as LQKENI. V dropped 0 bases and J dropped 5; count of bases not matched to a gene: 2. The CDR3 is 14 residues long. CDR3 residues: CASSPPRTGYGYTF. The CDR3 nucleotides read TGTGCCAGCTCACCACCACGGACAGGGTATGGCTACACCTTC.

This clonotype was seen at least ten times. The rearrangement links TRBV2 to TRBJ1-1, with TRBD1 identical over 7 bases. This CDR3 is 13 amino acids long. Trimming removed 3 bases from V and 7 bases from J; junction bases left unmatched: 5. Germline-derived CDR1 and CDR2 are SNHLY and FYNNEI. Written as DNA, the CDR3 is TGTGCCAGCAGTGACGCAGACAGGGATGAAGCTTTCTTT. Translation gives CASSDADRDEAFF.

The V gene is TRBV5-1, the J gene TRBJ1-5, with D unresolved. Trimming stripped 0 bases from V and 1 base from J, with 14 bases between. In germline, CDR1 is SGHRS, CDR2 YFSETQ. The CDR3 spans 17 residues. The CDR3 DNA is TGCGCCAGCAGCTTGGGGGGTTCGGGCATCAGCAATCAGCCCCAGCATTTT. Its translation is CASSLGGSGISNQPQHF. Full variable domain (remainder filled in from reference TRBV5-1 and TRBJ1-5): KAGVTQTPRYLIKTRGQQVTLSCSPISGHRSVSWYQQTPGQGLQFLFEYFSETQRNKGNFPGRFSGRQFSNSRSEMNVSTLELGDSALYLCASSLGGSGISNQPQHFGDGTRLSIL.

This clonotype was recorded at least ten times. This chain joins TRBV7-3 and TRBJ2-1; TRBD1 is a possible D gene (5 bases). Trimming left V 4 bases short and J 5 bases short, with 12 bases between. The CDR3 is made up of 14 amino acids. Germline CDR1 reads SGHTA; CDR2 reads FQGTGA. The CDR3 protein is CASSSDKSNNEQFF. DNA of the CDR3: TGTGCCAGCAGCTCGGACAAGTCCAACAATGAGCAGTTCTTC.

This clonotype was counted at least ten times. This chain uses TRBV7-9 with TRBJ1-2; 11 nucleotides align to TRBD1. The J segment lost 4 bases and the V segment lost 5 bases, leaving 6 bases of the junction unmatched. This CDR3 contains 15 residues. Looked up from germline, CDR1 is SEHNR and CDR2 is FQNEAQ (reference sequence). CDR3 in DNA: TGTGCCAGCAGCCCCTCCGGGACAGGGGGCTATGGCTACACCTTC. It is translated as CASSPSGTGGYGYTF.

This clonotype was observed at least ten times. One end of the junction is discordant with germline, which a read error may explain. J is TRBJ2-5 and V is TRBV5-1; the match to TRBD1 covers 7 bases. The germline gives CDR1 SGHRS, CDR2 YFSETQ. The CDR3 has 14 amino acids. CDR3 nucleotides: TGTGCCAGCAGTTCCTCAGGGGGAAGGGAGACCCAGTACTTC. Its protein product is CASSSSGGRETQYF.

This clonotype was recorded at least ten times. The chain is built from TRBV11-2 and TRBJ2-5; a possible D gene is TRBD2 (5 bases). The germline CDR1 and CDR2 sequences are SGHAT and FQNNGV. This CDR3 has 15 amino acids. The V end was cut by 5 bases, the J end by 4 bases, with 17 bases between. This CDR3 is CASSLRRAAGETQYF. In nucleotides, the CDR3 is TGTGCCAGCAGCCTCCGACGGGCGGCGGGAGAGACCCAGTACTTC.

This chain uses TRBV4-3 with TRBJ1-1, with D possibly being TRBD1 (5 bases). V lost 1 base and J 3 bases, leaving 9 bases between the germline ends. Germline V gene lookup returns CDR1 LGHNA and CDR2 YSLEER. This CDR3 comprises 14 residues. This CDR3 is CASSQVTGDTEAFF. In DNA, the CDR3 is TGCGCCAGCAGCCAAGTAACAGGAGACACTGAAGCTTTCTTT.

This clonotype was recorded many times. The chain combines TRBV12-3 or TRBV12-4 with TRBJ1-2, with TRBD1 matching over 7 bases. This CDR3 spans 11 amino acids. Trimming cost V 6 bases and J 8 bases; bases outside gene matches: 3. The chain's CDR3 is CASSRDSGYTF. DNA of the CDR3: TGTGCCAGCAGCCGGGACAGCGGCTACACCTTC.

J is TRBJ2-7 and V is TRBV2; TRBD2 matches 11 bases. The CDR3 has 18 residues. Germline V gene data show CDR1 as SNHLY and CDR2 as FYNNEI. Trimming removed 5 bases from V and 0 bases from J; junction bases left unmatched: 12. The CDR3 here is CASSTGTSGSTSSYEQYF. The DNA of the CDR3 is TGTGCCAGCAGTACCGGGACTAGCGGTTCCACTAGCTCCTACGAGCAGTACTTC.

The chain uses TRBV20-1 and TRBJ2-2; 9 nucleotides align to TRBD2. V lost 1 base to trimming and J lost 4 bases; unmatched junction nucleotides: 10. The germline V gene encodes CDR1 DFQATT and CDR2 SNEGSKA (reference sequence). This CDR3 region has 17 residues. The CDR3 spells CSARASLAGPGTGELFF. CDR3 sequence (DNA): TGCAGTGCTAGAGCCTCGCTAGCGGGGCCAGGCACCGGGGAGCTGTTTTTT.

This clonotype was seen a handful of times. The chain carries TRBV19 and TRBJ1-2; D uncertain. The CDR3 totals 14 residues. Germline V gene data show CDR1 as LNHDA and CDR2 as SQIVND (reference sequence). The ends were cut back, 3 bases at V and 0 bases at J, with 8 bases in the middle. CDR3 DNA: TGTGCCAGTAGTATCACTGACCCTAACTATGGCTACACCTTC. It codes for CASSITDPNYGYTF.

The rearrangement joins TRBV5-4 to TRBJ2-7, with 8 bases matching TRBD1. Germline V gene lookup returns CDR1 SGHNT and CDR2 YYREEE (reference sequence). V was pared by 2 bases and J by 0 bases, with 13 bases of the junction left unmatched. CDR3 size: 18 residues. This CDR3 is CASSLGRGLWGTSYEQYF. The DNA for the CDR3 is TGTGCCAGCAGCTTAGGCAGGGGGCTATGGGGGACCTCCTACGAGCAGTACTTC.

The chain is built from TRBV6-2 or TRBV6-3 and TRBJ1-5; D is unclear. Per germline, CDR1 MNHEY and CDR2 SVGEGT. The germline V and J ends were trimmed by 5 bases and 3 bases, with 14 bases remaining between them. This CDR3 has 15 amino acids. Here the CDR3 reads CASSPNSFLNQPQHF. CDR3 nucleotide sequence: TGTGCCAGCAGTCCTAACAGTTTCCTCAATCAGCCCCAGCATTTT.

This clonotype was recorded many times. The genes are TRBV20-1 and TRBJ2-5, with D perhaps TRBD2 (6 bases). This CDR3 is built from 14 residues. Germline V CDR1 and CDR2: DFQATT, SNEGSKA (reference sequence). V was clipped by 3 bases and J by 4 bases, with 15 bases between them. CDR3 residues: CSARRTGVGETQYF. The CDR3 nucleotides are TGCAGTGCTAGGAGAACGGGAGTCGGAGAGACCCAGTACTTC.

For this clonotype: The germline gene is not matched at one end of the junction; a read error may be the cause. The DNA for the CDR3 is TGCAGTGCTCGAGAGGGGGGGTGGTCCGGGGAGCTGTTTTTT. Its translation: CSAREGGWSGELFF. This chain uses TRBV20-1 with TRBJ2-2, with TRBD2 as a possible D gene (7 bases). In germline, CDR1 is DFQATT, CDR2 SNEGSKA (reference sequence). CDR3 length: 14 residues.

The genes are TRBV6-1 and TRBJ1-1; D perhaps matches TRBD1 (6 bases). This CDR3 contains 14 residues. The germline V and J ends were trimmed by 4 bases and 4 bases, with 13 bases remaining between them. Germline CDR1 reads MNHNS; CDR2 reads SASEGT. The CDR3 loop reads CASSALQGSTEAFF. In DNA form, the CDR3 reads TGTGCCAGCAGTGCCCTACAGGGTTCCACTGAAGCTTTCTTT.

This clonotype was counted at least ten times. V and J are TRBV12-3 or TRBV12-4 and TRBJ2-7; D remains unclear. The CDR3 length is 12 residues. Trimming shortened V by 0 bases and J by 9 bases, and 9 bases separated the two germline ends. CDR3 nucleotide sequence: TGTGCCAGCAGTTTAGCGGAAGGGCGGCAGTACTTC. The encoded protein is CASSLAEGRQYF.

In this sample, this clonotype turned up a few times. J is TRBJ2-2 and V is TRBV6-1; tentatively, D is TRBD1 (6 bases). V was pared by 2 bases and J by 3 bases, with 10 bases between. This CDR3 spans 15 amino acids. Germline CDR1 and CDR2: MNHNS and SASEGT. The CDR3 nucleotides read TGTGCCAGCAGTGAACGCTACAGGGACACCGGGGAGCTGTTTTTT. Protein: CASSERYRDTGELFF.

The CDR3 nucleotides are TGCAGCGCCGAAGGGGTACCGGGACTACTCACAGATACGCAGTATTTT. Amino acids: CSAEGVPGLLTDTQYF. This sequence joins TRBV29-1 and TRBJ2-3, with TRBD2 identical over 7 bases. After removal of 7 bases from V and 2 bases from J, the junction contained 15 bases not matched to a gene. This CDR3 is built from 16 residues. In germline, CDR1 is SQVTM, CDR2 ANQGSEA.

Remarks on this clonotype: A much more abundant neighbour one base away suggests this may be a read error. The chain is built from TRBV11-2 and TRBJ1-1, with 7 bases matching TRBD1. CDR3 length: 15 amino acids. Germline values: CDR1 SGHAT, CDR2 FQNNGV. Written as DNA, the CDR3 is TGTGCCAGCAGCCACCGGGACAGAATGAACGCTGAAGCTTTCTTT. As protein: CASSHRDRMNAEAFF.

This clonotype has more than one count but fewer than ten. The V gene is TRBV6-2 or TRBV6-3, the J gene TRBJ2-7, with 8 bases that match TRBD1. This CDR3 has 15 amino acids. The germline V gene encodes CDR1 MNHEY and CDR2 SVGEGT. The J segment lost 3 bases and the V segment lost 6 bases, leaving 10 bases of the junction unmatched. CDR3 in amino acids: CASRSGTGGIYEQYF. The DNA for the CDR3 is TGTGCCAGCAGGTCCGGCACAGGGGGAATCTACGAGCAGTACTTC.

This clonotype has more than one count but fewer than ten. This sequence joins TRBV10-3 and TRBJ2-3, with 8 bases aligning to TRBD2. In germline, CDR1 is ENHRY, CDR2 SYGVKD. The junction had 6 bases not matched to a gene; V was cut back by 0 bases and J by 4 bases. This CDR3 is 16 amino acids long. The chain's CDR3 is CAISESGPAGADTQYF. The CDR3 DNA follows: TGTGCCATCAGTGAGTCGGGACCAGCGGGAGCAGATACGCAGTATTTT.

Only a few counts were recorded for this clonotype. V usage is TRBV30 and J usage is TRBJ1-1, with 12 bases lining up with TRBD1. The CDR3 is 15 amino acids. CDR1 and CDR2 from the germline V gene are GTSNPN and SVGIG (reference sequence). The V segment lost 4 bases and the J segment 10 bases; nucleotides outside the gene matches: 13. As DNA, the CDR3 is TGTGCCTGGAAGGGGACAGGGGGCTTAAGTTCCGGAGCTTTCTTT. It specifies CAWKGTGGLSSGAFF.

In this sample, this clonotype turned up a few times. J is TRBJ2-3 and V is TRBV30, with unresolved D. Looked up from germline, CDR1 is GTSNPN and CDR2 is SVGIG (reference sequence). V was trimmed by 3 bases and J by 2 bases, leaving 9 bases between them. The CDR3 contains 13 residues. CDR3 in amino acids: CAWSVGYTDTQYF. CDR3 DNA sequence: TGTGCCTGGAGCGTCGGATACACAGATACGCAGTATTTT.

The J gene is TRBJ2-2, the V gene TRBV5-1; D gene uncertain. The CDR3 covers 12 residues. Trimming left V 0 bases short and J 7 bases short, with 4 bases between. CDR1 is SGHRS and CDR2 is YFSETQ in the germline V gene. The DNA for the CDR3 is TGCGCCAGCAGCTTGGCCCTCGGGGAGCTGTTTTTT. The encoded protein is CASSLALGELFF.

V usage is TRBV29-1 and J usage is TRBJ1-3; 8 nucleotides align to TRBD1. The CDR3 has 14 amino acids. V was pared by 7 bases and J by 2 bases, with 7 bases of the junction left unmatched. From germline, CDR1 is SQVTM and CDR2 ANQGSEA. CDR3 sequence (DNA): TGCAGCGGCCTGTTACAGGGGGCTGGAAACACCATATATTTT. Protein sequence: CSGLLQGAGNTIYF. Together with reference TRBV29-1 and TRBJ1-3, the CDR3 gives the full variable domain: SAVISQKPSRDICQRGTSLTIQCQVDSQVTMMFWYRQQPGQSLTLIATANQGSEATYESGFVIDKFPISRPNLTFSTLTVSNMSPEDSSIYLCSGLLQGAGNTIYFGEGSWLTVV.